The 21 T cell receptor beta chains presented below share a single source sample, sequenced in a study of breast tumors, draining lymph nodes, adjacent tissues. Samples came from axillary lymph nodes draining the breast cancer. TCRdb used MiXCR to reprocess the multiplex PCR reads, holding one entry per CDR3 protein. The sample has around 250,000 distinct CDR3 sequences; roughly a third are singletons. Sequencing used axillary lymph node tissue. These receptors were taken from a female donor with breast cancer. Some clones in this sample may be carry-over from other donors' samples.

This clonotype came up many times. This chain joins TRBV11-1 and TRBJ2-1; 9 bases match TRBD1. Germline CDR1 SGHAT, CDR2 FQDESV (reference sequence). This CDR3 is 14 amino acids long. Unmatched junction bases numbered 6, after V lost 5 bases and J lost 7 bases. The DNA of the CDR3 is TGTGCCAGCAGCAGAACACAGGGGGCAAATGAGCAGTTCTTC. Its translation: CASSRTQGANEQFF.

This clonotype has ten or more counts. V is TRBV6-6 and J is TRBJ2-7, with D maybe TRBD1 (6 bases). Trimming took 6 bases from V and 7 from J, leaving 13 bases between them. Germline CDR1 MNHNY, CDR2 SVGAGI (reference sequence). The CDR3 length is 12 residues. The CDR3 protein is CASRQGLREQYF. In nucleotides, the CDR3 is TGTGCCAGCAGACAGGGCTTAAGGGAGCAGTACTTC.

As to this clonotype: A read error may be the cause here, since a much bigger clone is one base away. The rearrangement uses TRBV6-6 and TRBJ2-1, with 12 positions matching TRBD2. Unmatched junction bases numbered 12, after V lost 7 bases and J lost 8 bases. This CDR3 is built from 16 residues. CDR1 MNHNY and CDR2 SVGAGI come from the germline V gene (reference sequence). The CDR3, as DNA: TGTGCCAGCACCTTCTCCGAGACTAGCGGGAGTTATGAGCAGTTCTTC. It codes for CASTFSETSGSYEQFF.

The chain uses TRBV28 and TRBJ2-7, with 9 bases that match TRBD2. Germline V gene sequence: CDR1 MDHEN, CDR2 SYDVKM. The J segment lost 6 bases and the V segment lost 3 bases, leaving 18 bases of the junction unmatched. This CDR3 comprises 18 residues. The CDR3 region has the DNA TGTGCCAGCAGTTTTAGGGGCGGGAGGGGGCAATTGTCAGGCGAGCAGTACTTC. It specifies CASSFRGGRGQLSGEQYF.

Many counts were recorded for this clonotype. The gene calls are TRBV20-1 and TRBJ2-7; 7 nucleotides align to TRBD1. The CDR3 spans 14 residues. Germline CDR1 reads DFQATT; CDR2 reads SNEGSKA (reference sequence). V lost 3 bases, J lost 2 bases, and 7 bases stayed unmatched. CDR3 residues: CSARGTDPTYEQYF. The CDR3 region has the DNA TGCAGTGCTAGGGGGACAGATCCTACCTACGAGCAGTACTTC.

This clonotype was seen ten or more times. The chain uses TRBV10-3 and TRBJ1-2, with 8 bases identical to TRBD1. Germline values: CDR1 ENHRY, CDR2 SYGVKD. The CDR3 length is 12 residues. After removal of 2 bases from V and 8 bases from J, the junction contained 1 base not matched to a gene. This chain's CDR3 is CAISERTGGYTF. The CDR3 DNA sequence: TGTGCCATCAGTGAGAGGACAGGGGGCTACACCTTC.

This clonotype was counted at least ten times. The J gene is TRBJ2-1, the V gene TRBV20-1; no firm D call. Germline CDR1 is DFQATT and CDR2 is SNEGSKA (reference sequence). Trimming stripped 1 base from V and 10 bases from J, with 11 bases between. The CDR3 runs to 12 residues. The CDR3 DNA reads as TGCAGTGCTAGAGCGGACGGTTGGGAGCAGTTCTTC. Protein: CSARADGWEQFF.

This clonotype was observed many times. The rearrangement joins TRBV7-8 to TRBJ2-1; D call uncertain. Germline CDR1 SGHVS, CDR2 FQNEAQ. The CDR3 has 12 residues. The V and J ends lost 3 bases and 10 bases respectively, with 10 bases between them. The CDR3 loop is CASSFGGGEQFF. CDR3 DNA sequence: TGTGCCAGCAGCTTCGGTGGCGGAGAGCAGTTCTTC.

This clonotype was seen a few times. The CDR3 region is CASSFGGVTGELFF. The CDR3 coding sequence is TGTGCCAGCAGTTTTGGAGGAGTCACCGGGGAGCTGTTTTTT. The chain links TRBV27 to TRBJ2-2; weak D call: TRBD2 (5 bases). Germline assignment: CDR1 MNHEY and CDR2 SMNVEV (reference sequence). V was shortened by 3 bases and J by 4 bases, with 9 bases between the two germline ends. This CDR3 region has 14 residues.

To note about this clonotype: A much larger clone lies a single base off, so this may be a read error. The rearrangement links TRBV4-1 to TRBJ1-4; 9 bases are shared with TRBD1. The CDR3 loop spans 17 amino acids. Germline CDR1 MGHRA, CDR2 YSYEKL. CDR3 amino acids: CASSQDSSGTGNERLFF. CDR3 sequence (DNA): TGCGCCAGCAGCCAAGATTCTTCCGGGACAGGGAATGAAAGACTGTTTTTT.

This chain links TRBV7-9 with TRBJ2-6; TRBD1 aligns across 8 bases. This CDR3 has 17 residues. The ends lost 8 bases at V and 3 bases at J; junction bases unmatched: 12. CDR1 and CDR2 (germline): SEHNR, FQNEAQ (reference sequence). CDR3 bases: TGTGCCAGCTCCAGGGGGCCTCTCGGAAGTGGGGCCAACGTCCTGACTTTC. It translates to CASSRGPLGSGANVLTF.

The V call is TRBV3-1, the J call TRBJ2-2; TRBD2 aligns across 7 bases. CDR3 length: 16 residues. Germline lookup yields CDR1 LGHDT and CDR2 YNNKEL (reference sequence). Trimming cost V 8 bases and J 1 base; bases outside gene matches: 10. CDR3 protein: CASGQAGGGNTGELFF. The CDR3 nucleotides read TGTGCCAGCGGACAAGCTGGGGGGGGGAACACCGGGGAGCTGTTTTTT. Complete variable domain (other parts from reference TRBV3-1 and TRBJ2-2): DTAVSQTPKYLVTQMGNDKSIKCEQNLGHDTMYWYKQDSKKFLKIMFSYNNKELIINETVPNRFSPKSPDKAHLNLHINSLELGDSAVYFCASGQAGGGNTGELFFGEGSRLTVL.

About this clonotype itself: This may come from a read error, since a much larger clone is one base off. V gene TRBV2 combines with J gene TRBJ2-3; D remains ambiguous. This CDR3 is 13 amino acids long. Germline loops: CDR1 SNHLY, CDR2 FYNNEI. V lost 7 bases to trimming and J lost 4 bases, with 12 bases between them. CDR3 loop: CASNLARSDTQYF. CDR3 DNA sequence: TGTGCCAGCAACTTAGCCCGCTCAGATACGCAGTATTTT.

This clonotype turned up a few times. V and J are TRBV30 and TRBJ1-3, with D unclear. Trimming took off 1 base at V and 0 bases at J, with 7 bases between the two ends. The V gene's germline CDR1 is GTSNPN and CDR2 SVGIG (reference sequence). The CDR3 extends over 14 amino acids. The DNA of the CDR3 is TGTGCCTGGAGTGCGGGGAGCTCTGGAAACACCATATATTTT. This encodes CAWSAGSSGNTIYF.

The genes are TRBV7-2 and TRBJ1-5, with D possibly being TRBD1 (5 bases). This CDR3 has 14 residues. Germline lookup yields CDR1 SGHTA and CDR2 FQGNSA. V lost 5 bases and J lost 3, with 11 bases in between. This CDR3 reads CASSPGGVNQPQHF. In DNA form, the CDR3 reads TGTGCCAGCAGCCCCGGGGGGGTCAATCAGCCCCAGCATTTT. The full variable domain, its missing parts supplied by reference TRBV7-2 and TRBJ1-5, is GAGVSQSPSNKVTEKGKDVELRCDPISGHTALYWYRQSLGQGLEFLIYFQGNSAPDKSGLPSDRFSAERTGGSVSTLTIQRTQQEDSAVYLCASSPGGVNQPQHFGDGTRLSIL.

This clonotype was seen many times. V gene TRBV20-1 combines with J gene TRBJ2-7; D call uncertain. This CDR3 is built from 15 residues. CDR1 is DFQATT, CDR2 SNEGSKA, per germline (reference sequence). The V gene lost 0 bases and the J gene lost 2 bases, with 14 bases spanning the gap. CDR3 sequence (DNA): TGCAGTGCTAGAGATCAAGGAGTGCGACCCTACGAGCAGTACTTC. As protein: CSARDQGVRPYEQYF.

The chain is built from TRBV25-1 and TRBJ2-1; D is uncertain. CDR1 and CDR2 from the germline V gene are MGHDK and SYGVNS. The CDR3 is 13 residues long. V dropped 9 bases and J dropped 6 bases, with 15 bases sitting between them. CDR3: CASERGARNEQFF. The CDR3 nucleotides are TGTGCCAGTGAGCGAGGCGCCCGCAATGAGCAGTTCTTC.

The V call is TRBV20-1, the J call TRBJ1-6; D uncertain. Trimming cost V 5 bases and J 8 bases, with 16 bases left between them. The CDR3 has 14 residues. CDR1 is DFQATT, CDR2 SNEGSKA, per germline (reference sequence). CDR3 sequence: CSAAQDRYDSPLHF. The CDR3, as DNA: TGCAGTGCTGCTCAGGACCGTTACGATTCACCCCTCCACTTT.

The table lists this clonotype with many counts. The chain combines TRBV11-2 with TRBJ2-5; no firm D call. Between the trimmed V and J ends, which lost 1 base and 4 bases, there was a span of 7 bases. The CDR3 is made up of 13 amino acids. Per the germline V gene, CDR1 is SGHAT and CDR2 is FQNNGV. As DNA, the CDR3 is TGTGCCAGCAGCTTAGGGCTCCTAGAGACCCAGTACTTC. Translated, it gives CASSLGLLETQYF.

This clonotype was seen ten or more times. The chain links TRBV7-2 to TRBJ1-2; the match to TRBD1 covers 8 bases. This CDR3 spans 12 amino acids. The junction had 7 bases not matched to a gene; V was cut back by 4 bases and J by 12 bases. Germline lookup yields CDR1 SGHTA and CDR2 FQGNSA. The CDR3 coding sequence is TGTGCCAGCAGCTCGACAGGGGTAGTTGACACCTTC. Its protein is CASSSTGVVDTF.

A few counts support this clonotype. The rearrangement uses TRBV20-1 and TRBJ2-5, with 9 bases fitting TRBD2. Germline lookup yields CDR1 DFQATT and CDR2 SNEGSKA (reference sequence). The CDR3 is 13 residues long. The trim removed 2 bases at V and 4 bases at J, leaving 2 bases unmatched. CDR3 bases: TGCAGTGCTAGAAAGACTAGCGGAGAGACCCAGTACTTC. It translates to CSARKTSGETQYF.